Below are 21 T cell receptor beta chains sequenced from a single sample in a study of shared clonotypes between healthy human individuals. Measured with immunoSEQ multiplex PCR; TCRdb has only the in-frame clones, and not every one. Of 2 million to 2.5 million clones in the sample, approximately 90% were seen once. The sequenced sample consisted of naive CD4+ T cells from PBMCs. Subset of the sample: CD45RA+ positively selected. The receptors were gathered from a man younger than 35 in good health. Some clones in this sample may be carry-over from other donors' samples.

The count of this clone is one. V usage is TRBV5-1 and J usage is TRBJ1-1, with 7 bases lining up with TRBD1. The J segment lost 0 bases and the V segment lost 4 bases, leaving 15 bases of the junction unmatched. The CDR3 runs to 18 residues. Germline V gene sequence: CDR1 SGHRS, CDR2 YFSETQ. CDR3 loop: CASSAPLGQALLNTEAFF. CDR3 coding DNA: TGCGCCAGCAGCGCACCTTTAGGACAGGCGCTCTTGAACACTGAAGCTTTCTTT.

The chain has TRBV30 and TRBJ1-1; 9 nucleotides align to TRBD1. CDR1 and CDR2 from the germline V gene are GTSNPN and SVGIG (reference sequence). V trimming: 1 base; J trimming: 6 bases; junction bases outside the gene matches: 6. This CDR3 contains 14 residues. DNA for the CDR3: TGTGCCTGGAGTGCCGACAGGGGGGTACCTGAAGCTTTCTTT. Its protein product is CAWSADRGVPEAFF.

Concerning this clone itself: This same CDR3 is encoded by further DNA sequences in the sample. V and J are TRBV7-2 and TRBJ2-5, with unresolved D. V was pared by 5 bases and J by 2 bases, with 3 bases between. The CDR3 contains 11 residues. Germline V gene sequence: CDR1 SGHTA, CDR2 FQGNSA. In nucleotides, the CDR3 is TGTGCCAGCAGCCAGCAAGAGACCCAGTACTTC. Translating gives CASSQQETQYF.

This clone was observed a single time. This sequence joins TRBV6-6 and TRBJ2-7; no clear D. This CDR3 contains 13 residues. The germline V gene has CDR1 MNHNY and CDR2 SVGAGI (reference sequence). Trimming shortened V by 7 bases and J by 2 bases, and 12 bases separated the two germline ends. The CDR3 DNA reads as TGTGCCAGCACCCCAGCGCCTCCCTACGAGCAGTACTTC. Translating gives CASTPAPPYEQYF.

The gene calls are TRBV11-2 and TRBJ1-3; D is perhaps TRBD1 (5 bases). This CDR3 comprises 17 residues. The germline V gene has CDR1 SGHAT and CDR2 FQNNGV. V shed 3 bases and J shed 2 bases, with 17 bases lying between them. Here the CDR3 reads CASSFGAGGRPGNTIYF. The CDR3 region has the DNA TGTGCCAGCAGCTTTGGGGCAGGCGGCCGACCTGGAAACACCATATATTTT.

The V call is TRBV29-1, the J call TRBJ2-1; D gene ambiguous. Germline assignment: CDR1 SQVTM and CDR2 ANQGSEA. The CDR3 loop spans 13 amino acids. V lost 3 bases and J lost 7, with 13 bases in between. The CDR3 DNA reads as TGCAGCGTTGAGGGGTCCCCCCGGAATGAGCAGTTCTTC. Its translation is CSVEGSPRNEQFF.

On this clone itself: Other DNA variants within this sample encode the same CDR3. This rearrangement joins TRBV7-6 to TRBJ1-3; D call uncertain. Germline V gene sequence: CDR1 SGHVS, CDR2 FNYEAQ. V was clipped by 1 base and J by 0 bases, with 4 bases between them. The CDR3 is made up of 14 amino acids. The CDR3 spells CASSLGGSGNTIYF. The CDR3 DNA sequence: TGTGCCAGCAGCTTAGGCGGCTCTGGAAACACCATATATTTT. Together with reference TRBV7-6 and TRBJ1-3, the CDR3 gives the full variable domain: GAGVSQSPRYKVTKRGQDVALRCDPISGHVSLYWYRQALGQGPEFLTYFNYEAQQDKSGLPNDRFSAERPEGSISTLTIQRTEQRDSAMYRCASSLGGSGNTIYFGEGSWLTVV.

This rearrangement joins TRBV28 to TRBJ2-7; TRBD2 aligns across 8 bases. This CDR3 has 14 amino acids. Germline V CDR1 and CDR2: MDHEN, SYDVKM. After removal of 8 bases from V and 2 bases from J, the junction contained 8 bases not matched to a gene. The CDR3 DNA reads TGTGCCAGCCAGCGGGAGAAGTCCCCCTACGAGCAGTACTTC. This codes for CASQREKSPYEQYF.

J is TRBJ2-1 and V is TRBV14; D gene unclear. The length of the CDR3 is 15 residues. Germline assignment: CDR1 SGHDN and CDR2 FVKESK. V lost 3 bases to trimming and J lost 5 bases, with 14 bases between them. The CDR3 loop is CASSQLRNLDNEQFF. The CDR3 nucleotides read TGTGCCAGCAGCCAGCTGCGCAACCTGGACAATGAGCAGTTCTTC.

The CDR3 spells CASSSDAYSGANVLTF. DNA for the CDR3: TGTGCCAGCAGCTCAGACGCGTACTCTGGGGCCAACGTCCTGACTTTC. The gene calls are TRBV9 and TRBJ2-6; D is ambiguous. The CDR3 consists of 16 residues. With 4 bases removed from V and 0 bases from J, the gap between germline ends came to 11 bases. CDR1 and CDR2 (germline): SGDLS, YYNGEE.

The chain employs TRBV7-8 and TRBJ1-1; perhaps TRBD1 as D (5 bases). CDR1 is SGHVS and CDR2 is FQNEAQ in the germline V gene. Trimming shortened V by 4 bases and J by 1 base, and 13 bases separated the two germline ends. The CDR3 is 15 residues long. The CDR3 here is CASSSSTATNTEAFF. The CDR3 nucleotides read TGTGCCAGCAGCTCGTCGACAGCGACGAACACTGAAGCTTTCTTT.

Points on this clone: A junction boundary mismatches the germline segment, possibly from a read error. The rearrangement links TRBV30 to TRBJ2-7; D perhaps matches TRBD1 (6 bases). CDR1 and CDR2 from the germline V gene are GTSNPN and SVGIG (reference sequence). The CDR3 covers 14 residues. This chain's CDR3 is CVWSEGAGEFEQYF. As DNA, the CDR3 is TGTGTCTGGAGTGAAGGGGCAGGGGAATTTGAGCAGTACTTC.

Concerning this clone: Just one base apart from a much larger clone, this may be a read error. The rearrangement links TRBV6-4 to TRBJ2-7; D is unclear. CDR1 is MRHNA and CDR2 is SNTAGT in the germline V gene. This CDR3 has 10 residues. Trimming stripped 4 bases from V and 3 bases from J, with 1 base between. This CDR3 reads CASSGYEQYF. The CDR3 DNA sequence: TGTGCCAGCAGTGGCTACGAGCAGTACTTC.

The gene calls are TRBV7-2 and TRBJ2-5; 9 nucleotides align to TRBD2. Germline CDR1 SGHTA, CDR2 FQGNSA. The V segment lost 2 bases and the J segment 1 base; nucleotides outside the gene matches: 8. This CDR3 is built from 17 residues. The CDR3 loop reads CASSLFGREGPQETQYF. The CDR3 bases are TGTGCCAGCAGCTTATTTGGGCGGGAGGGCCCCCAAGAGACCCAGTACTTC.

The chain couples TRBV6-5 to TRBJ1-2; D gene ambiguous. Between the trimmed V and J ends, which lost 4 bases and 8 bases, there was a span of 11 bases. The germline V gene has CDR1 MNHEY and CDR2 SVGAGI. The CDR3 sequence is 12 residues long. CDR3 residues: CASSSFGVGYTF. The DNA of the CDR3 is TGTGCCAGCAGTTCCTTTGGGGTGGGCTACACCTTC.

There are a few counts of this clone. The chain uses TRBV25-1 and TRBJ1-4, with TRBD1 as a possible D gene (5 bases). Trimming shortened V by 4 bases and J by 8 bases, and 8 bases separated the two germline ends. This CDR3 contains 12 residues. Germline loops: CDR1 MGHDK, CDR2 SYGVNS. CDR3 amino acids: CASSAGTEKLFF. The CDR3 DNA is TGTGCCAGCAGTGCAGGGACGGAAAAACTGTTTTTT.

The rearrangement joins TRBV5-1 to TRBJ2-3; TRBD2 might be the D (7 bases). Trimming took 4 bases from V and 6 from J, leaving 18 bases between them. The germline gives CDR1 SGHRS, CDR2 YFSETQ. The CDR3 has 15 amino acids. The CDR3: CASSLGGLAFDTQYF. The CDR3 bases are TGCGCCAGCAGCCTGGGGGGGCTAGCGTTTGATACGCAGTATTTT.

The chain recombines TRBV7-9 with TRBJ2-5; TRBD2 agrees at 7 bases. Germline assignment: CDR1 SEHNR and CDR2 FQNEAQ (reference sequence). The CDR3 length is 17 residues. V gave up 1 base and J gave up 1 base; unmatched junction bases: 9. The CDR3 here is CASSLDLSSGLQETQYF. The CDR3 nucleotides are TGTGCCAGCAGCTTAGATCTGTCTAGCGGCCTCCAAGAGACCCAGTACTTC.

The rearrangement links TRBV28 to TRBJ2-1; 7 nucleotides align to TRBD2. In germline, CDR1 is MDHEN, CDR2 SYDVKM. This CDR3 has 16 amino acids. With 3 bases clipped from V and 8 bases from J, the junction kept 13 bases outside the gene matches. The CDR3: CASSFFRGSGIYEQFF. CDR3 nucleotide sequence: TGTGCCAGCAGTTTCTTTCGCGGGAGCGGTATCTATGAGCAGTTCTTC.

The gene calls are TRBV7-8 and TRBJ2-2; 7 bases fit TRBD2. The CDR3 has 19 residues. The germline gives CDR1 SGHVS, CDR2 FQNEAQ. Trimming cost V 1 base and J 2 bases; bases outside gene matches: 13. The CDR3 bases are TGTGCCAGCAGCTTAGTGAGGTTTGCTCTAGCGGCAAACACCGGGGAGCTGTTTTTT. Amino acid sequence: CASSLVRFALAANTGELFF.

This clone was observed a single time. V and J are TRBV19 and TRBJ2-7; 8 bases agree with TRBD2. The V gene end was trimmed by 4 bases and the J gene end by 3 bases; junction bases not matched to a gene: 14. Germline V gene lookup returns CDR1 LNHDA and CDR2 SQIVND (reference sequence). The length of the CDR3 is 17 residues. CDR3 nucleotide sequence: TGTGCCAGTAGTAACCCTCGCTCGTCCAGCGGGAGCTACGAGCAGTACTTC. Translating it yields CASSNPRSSSGSYEQYF.